Presented here are 2 T cell receptor beta chains from one specimen sequenced in a study of cytomegalovirus exposure and HLA in healthy donors. Primers: 60 Vbeta forward and 13 Jbeta reverse. The assay was immunoSEQ multiplex PCR, and TCRdb's table has in-frame clones only and misses some. Among approximately 110,000 clones listed, roughly 68% were seen once. Source material: PBMCs. The receptors stem from a woman aged 25 to 39 in good health and CMV-seronegative.

The CDR3 coding sequence is TGTGCCAGCAGCAGGATTGGGGGACAGTCCCCTAAGGGGTCACCCCTCCACTTT. Amino acids: CASSRIGGQSPKGSPLHF. The rearrangement links TRBV21-1 to TRBJ1-6; the table's D gene call, TRBD1, was not cross checked with the DNA. TRBV21-1 is a pseudogene. The CDR3 has 18 amino acids.

The gene calls are TRBV28 and TRBJ1-3, with D possibly matching TRBD1 (5 bases). CDR3 length: 16 amino acids. V was clipped by 8 bases and J by 2 bases, with 19 bases between them. Germline V gene data show CDR1 as MDHEN and CDR2 as SYDVKM. The CDR3 here is CASLRGRVETGNTIYF. The CDR3 bases are TGTGCCAGCCTCCGCGGCAGGGTTGAGACTGGAAACACCATATATTTT. Together with reference TRBV28 and TRBJ1-3, the CDR3 gives the full variable domain: DVKVTQSSRYLVKRTGEKVFLECVQDMDHENMFWYRQDPGLGLRLIYFSYDVKMKEKGDIPEGYSVSREKKERFSLILESASTNQTSMYLCASLRGRVETGNTIYFGEGSWLTVV.